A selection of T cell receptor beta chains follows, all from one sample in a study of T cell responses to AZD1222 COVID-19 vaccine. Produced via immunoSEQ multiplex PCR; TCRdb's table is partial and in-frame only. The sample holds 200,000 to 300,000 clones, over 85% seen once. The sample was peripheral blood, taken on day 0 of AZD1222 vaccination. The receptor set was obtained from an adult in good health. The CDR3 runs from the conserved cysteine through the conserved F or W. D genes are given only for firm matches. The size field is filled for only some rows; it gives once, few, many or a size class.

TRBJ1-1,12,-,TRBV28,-,TGTGCCAGTACGAGGGACGGCACTGAAGCTTTCTTT,CASTRDGTEAFF
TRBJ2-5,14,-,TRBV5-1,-,TGCGCCAGCAGCGTAAAGCGCGGGGCCGAGACCCAGTACTTC,CASSVKRGAETQYF
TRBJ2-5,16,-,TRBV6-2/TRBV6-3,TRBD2,TGTGCCAGCAGTTCACCGGGGGAGGGGATCCAAGAGACCCAGTACTTC,CASSSPGEGIQETQYF
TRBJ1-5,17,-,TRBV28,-,TGTGCCAGCAGGGAAACGGGCAGGGGAAATAGCAATCAGCCCCAGCATTTT,CASRETGRGNSNQPQHF
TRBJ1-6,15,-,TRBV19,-,TGTGCCAGTAGCTCAACTGGGGTTAGTAATTCACCCCTCCACTTT,CASSSTGVSNSPLHF
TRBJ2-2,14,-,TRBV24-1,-,TGTGCCACGGAGGGGTTCTCGAACACCGGGGAGCTGTTTTTT,CATEGFSNTGELFF
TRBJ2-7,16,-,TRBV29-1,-,TGCAGCGTTGAAGTCGGGCGCGGGACAGACCCCTACGAGCAGTACTTC,CSVEVGRGTDPYEQYF
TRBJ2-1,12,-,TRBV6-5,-,TGTGCCGGAAGACAGCAATACAATGAGCAGTTCTTC,CAGRQQYNEQFF
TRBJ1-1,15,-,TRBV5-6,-,TGTGCCAGCAGCTTGGTCCCCGTGGGGGACACTGAAGCTTTCTTT,CASSLVPVGDTEAFF
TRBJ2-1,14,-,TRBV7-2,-,TGTGCCAGCAGCTTACAGGGAACCTACAATGAGCAGTTCTTC,CASSLQGTYNEQFF
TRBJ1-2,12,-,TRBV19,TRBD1,TGTGCCAGTAGTAGGGACAGCTATGGCTACACCTTC,CASSRDSYGYTF
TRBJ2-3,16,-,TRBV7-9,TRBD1,TGTGCCAGCAGCTTAGTTGGCGACAGGGGCACAGATACGCAGTATTTT,CASSLVGDRGTDTQYF
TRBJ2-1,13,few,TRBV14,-,TGTGCCAGCACGCCGAATTTGGACAGCCCACAGTTCTTC,CASTPNLDSPQFF
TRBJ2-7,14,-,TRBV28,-,TGTGCCAGCAGTTTGCCAGTCATGTCCTACGAGCAGTACTTC,CASSLPVMSYEQYF
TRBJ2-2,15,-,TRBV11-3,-,TGTGCCAGCAGCTCCCGAGCGGGCAACACCGGGGAGCTGTTTTTT,CASSSRAGNTGELFF
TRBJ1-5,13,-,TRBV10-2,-,TGCGCCAGTGTGGACGGCCTAAATCAGCCCCAGCATTTT,CASVDGLNQPQHF
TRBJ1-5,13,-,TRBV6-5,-,TGTGCCAGCAGTACAATGAGGGATCAGCCCCAGCATTTT,CASSTMRDQPQHF
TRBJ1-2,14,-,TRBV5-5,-,TGTGCCAGCAGCTTCGGCCGGACTGGAGATGGCTACACCTTC,CASSFGRTGDGYTF
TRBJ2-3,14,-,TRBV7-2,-,TGTGCCAGCAGCCCCTCGAGTGCCACAGATACGCAGTATTTT,CASSPSSATDTQYF
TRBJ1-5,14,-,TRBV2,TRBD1,TGTGCCAGCTCCGGACAGGGGGGCAATCAGCCCCAGCATTTT,CASSGQGGNQPQHF
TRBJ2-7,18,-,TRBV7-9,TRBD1,TGTGCCAGCAGCACACTCCTAGGGACAGGGACTAAAGTGCGGGAGCAGTACTTC,CASSTLLGTGTKVREQYF
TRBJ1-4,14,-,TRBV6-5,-,TGTGCCAGCAGGGGAACAGGCTCGTATGAAAAACTGTTTTTT,CASRGTGSYEKLFF
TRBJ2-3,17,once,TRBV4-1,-,TGCGCCAGCAGCCAGAGTTTTAGGGGTCGGGGCACAGATACGCAGTATTTT,CASSQSFRGRGTDTQYF
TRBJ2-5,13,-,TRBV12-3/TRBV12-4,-,TGTGCCAGCAAGGGACCCTCCAGGGAGACCCAGTACTTC,CASKGPSRETQYF
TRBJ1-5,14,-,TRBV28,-,TGTGCCAGCAGTTTAGGGCAGATCAATCAGCCCCAGCATTTT,CASSLGQINQPQHF
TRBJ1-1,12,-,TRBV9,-,TGTGCCAGCAGCCCGGGGGGTTATGAAGCTTTCTTT,CASSPGGYEAFF
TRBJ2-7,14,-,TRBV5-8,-,TGTGCCAGCAGCTTGCGTGGTTTCTCCTACGAGCAGTACTTC,CASSLRGFSYEQYF
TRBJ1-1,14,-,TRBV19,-,TGTGCCAGTAGTATCCTTCCGGGGAACACTGAAGCTTTCTTT,CASSILPGNTEAFF
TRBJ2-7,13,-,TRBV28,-,TGTGCCAGCAGCCCGGGACCGACCTCGTTGCAGTACTTC,CASSPGPTSLQYF
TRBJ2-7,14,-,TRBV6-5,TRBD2,TGTGCCAGCAGGATAGGACTAGCGGGCTACGAGCAGTACTTC,CASRIGLAGYEQYF
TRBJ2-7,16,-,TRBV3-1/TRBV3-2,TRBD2,TGTGCCAGCAGCGGGACCGGGACTAGCGGGGGTAACGAGCAGTACTTC,CASSGTGTSGGNEQYF
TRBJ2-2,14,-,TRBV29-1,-,TGCAGCGTTGTGGTTGGGTCGGGCACCGGGGAGCTGTTTTTT,CSVVVGSGTGELFF
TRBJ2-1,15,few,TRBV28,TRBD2,TGTGCCAGCAGCTCAGGACTAGCAGGTTACAATGAGCAGTTCTTC,CASSSGLAGYNEQFF
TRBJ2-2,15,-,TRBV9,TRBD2,TGTGCCAGCAGCTCTAGCGGTTATAACACCGGGGAGCTGTTTTTT,CASSSSGYNTGELFF
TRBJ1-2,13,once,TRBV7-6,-,TGTGCCAGCAGCCACGGGCCAAACTATGGCTACACCTTC,CASSHGPNYGYTF
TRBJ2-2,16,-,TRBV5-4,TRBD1,TGTGCCAGCAGCCTGACAGGGGGCGCGAACACCGGGGAGCTGTTTTTT,CASSLTGGANTGELFF
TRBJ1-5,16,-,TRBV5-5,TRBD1,TGTGCCAGCAGCCAAGGACAGGGTGGGAGCAATCAGCCCCAGCATTTT,CASSQGQGGSNQPQHF
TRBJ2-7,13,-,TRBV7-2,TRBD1,TGTGCCAGCAGCCGTGACAGGGGGCGCGAGCAGTACTTC,CASSRDRGREQYF
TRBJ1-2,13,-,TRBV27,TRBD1,TGTGCCAGCAGTTTCGACAGGGACTATGGCTACACCTTC,CASSFDRDYGYTF
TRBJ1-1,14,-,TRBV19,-,TGTGCCAGTAGTATAGGGTCAGGGAGGACTGAAGCTTTCTTT,CASSIGSGRTEAFF
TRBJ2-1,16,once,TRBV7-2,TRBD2,TGTGCCAGCAGCTCTGCCCATAGCGGGGCTCTTCATGAGCAGTTCTTC,CASSSAHSGALHEQFF
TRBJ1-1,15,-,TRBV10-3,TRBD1,TGTGCCATCAGTGAGACACCAACCGGGACAGCTGAAGCTTTCTTT,CAISETPTGTAEAFF
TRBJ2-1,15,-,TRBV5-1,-,TGCGCCAGCAGCTTGCCGGTCTTCAAGGGAAATGAGCAGTTCTTC,CASSLPVFKGNEQFF
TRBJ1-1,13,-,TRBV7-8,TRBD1,TGTGCCAGCAGCTCCAGGGGGCGAGGGGGTGCTTTCTTT,CASSSRGRGGAFF
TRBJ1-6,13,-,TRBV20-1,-,TGCAGTGCTAGTCTCCGGATTGATTCACCCCTCCACTTT,CSASLRIDSPLHF
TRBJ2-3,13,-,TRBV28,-,TGTGCCAGCAGTCCAACCTACACAGATACGCAGTATTTT,CASSPTYTDTQYF
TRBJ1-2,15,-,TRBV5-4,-,TGTGCCAGCAGCTTGGCGCAGAAAGGGGGCTATGGCTACACCTTC,CASSLAQKGGYGYTF
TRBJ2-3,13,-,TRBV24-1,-,TGTGCCACCAGTGGAGAGACTATGGATACGCAGTATTTT,CATSGETMDTQYF
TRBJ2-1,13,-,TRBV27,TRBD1,TGTGCCACGAGGACAGGGGGGTACAATGAGCAGTTCTTC,CATRTGGYNEQFF
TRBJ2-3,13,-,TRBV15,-,TGTGCCACCAGGAACAGGATCACAGATACGCAGTATTTT,CATRNRITDTQYF
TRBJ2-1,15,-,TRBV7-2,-,TGTGCCAGCAGCGCCCCTAGCGCTCCGTACAATGAGCAGTTCTTC,CASSAPSAPYNEQFF
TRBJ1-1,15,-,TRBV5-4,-,TGTGCCAGCAGCCATCCGGTGGTGGGCAACACTGAAGCTTTCTTT,CASSHPVVGNTEAFF
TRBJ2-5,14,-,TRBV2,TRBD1,TGTGCCAGCAGAGAGACAGGGGGCTGGGAGACCCAGTACTTC,CASRETGGWETQYF
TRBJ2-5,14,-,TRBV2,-,TGTGCCAGCAGTGAAGCGCTAAGCAGGGAGACCCAGTACTTC,CASSEALSRETQYF
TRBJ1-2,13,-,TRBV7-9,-,TGTGCCAGCAGCTCCCAAGGAGGGGGGGGCTACACCTTC,CASSSQGGGGYTF
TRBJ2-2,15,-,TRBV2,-,TGTGCCAGCGCATATCGGGACCCCATCACCGGGGAGCTGTTTTTT,CASAYRDPITGELFF
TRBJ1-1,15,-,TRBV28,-,TGTGCCAGCAGTTTATATATGGGGGGCGATACTGAAGCTTTCTTT,CASSLYMGGDTEAFF
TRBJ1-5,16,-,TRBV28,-,TGTGCCAGCAGTTCCCCCCTTGGAGGGGGAGGGCAGCCCCAGCATTTT,CASSSPLGGGGQPQHF
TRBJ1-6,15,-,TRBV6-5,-,TGTGCCTCAACCCGGCGGGATCCATATAATTCACCCCTCCACTTT,CASTRRDPYNSPLHF